Given below is one T cell receptor (beta chain) in context. Data came from immunoSEQ multiplex PCR; TCRdb stores just in-frame clones and leaves some out. The sample holds more than 130,000 clones, roughly 90% seen once. This sample is drawn from a study of blood T cell repertoires in COVID-19. In the study overall: The United States, Italy and Spain provided the acute and convalescent COVID-19 samples.

The CDR3 loop spans 14 amino acids. The germline V gene has CDR1 MDHEN and CDR2 SYDVKM. V lost 6 bases, J lost 5 bases, and 5 bases stayed unmatched. V and J are TRBV28 and TRBJ1-3, with TRBD1 matching 9 bases. This sequence was found in a man between 50 and 59 years old with active or convalescent COVID-19. Sequences were obtained from peripheral blood. CDR3 in DNA: TGTGCCAGCAGCCCCGGGACAGGGAGAAACACCATATATTTT. As protein: CASSPGTGRNTIYF.